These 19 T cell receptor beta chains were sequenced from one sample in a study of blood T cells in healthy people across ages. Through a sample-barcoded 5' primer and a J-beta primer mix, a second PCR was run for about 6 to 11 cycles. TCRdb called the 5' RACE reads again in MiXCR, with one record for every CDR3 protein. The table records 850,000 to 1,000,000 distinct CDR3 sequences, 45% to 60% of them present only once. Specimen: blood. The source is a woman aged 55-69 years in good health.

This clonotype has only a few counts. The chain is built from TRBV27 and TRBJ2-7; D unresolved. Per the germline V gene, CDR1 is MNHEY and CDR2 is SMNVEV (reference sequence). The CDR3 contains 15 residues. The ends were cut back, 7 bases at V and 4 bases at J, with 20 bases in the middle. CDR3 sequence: CASILKGWGAYEQYF. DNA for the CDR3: TGTGCCAGCATCCTAAAGGGTTGGGGTGCGTACGAGCAGTACTTC.

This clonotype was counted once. The CDR3 DNA follows: TGTGCCAGCAGTGGACGTACAGGGGGCAATTTTTCTAGCGGGAGGGCCCTAGACCAAAATGAGCAGTTCTTC. It codes for CASSGRTGGNFSSGRALDQNEQFF. V gene TRBV6-1 combines with J gene TRBJ2-1; 12 positions match TRBD2. The V and J ends lost 4 bases and 7 bases, in that order; junction bases with no gene match: 32. Germline V gene lookup returns CDR1 MNHNS and CDR2 SASEGT. The CDR3 consists of 24 residues.

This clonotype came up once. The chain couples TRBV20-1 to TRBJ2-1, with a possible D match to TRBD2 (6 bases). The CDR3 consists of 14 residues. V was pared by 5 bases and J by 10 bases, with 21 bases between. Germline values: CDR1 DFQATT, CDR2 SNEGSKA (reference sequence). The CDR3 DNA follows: TGCAGTGCTGGAGGTTCGTCTAGCGTCAGCGAGCAGTTCTTC. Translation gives CSAGGSSSVSEQFF.

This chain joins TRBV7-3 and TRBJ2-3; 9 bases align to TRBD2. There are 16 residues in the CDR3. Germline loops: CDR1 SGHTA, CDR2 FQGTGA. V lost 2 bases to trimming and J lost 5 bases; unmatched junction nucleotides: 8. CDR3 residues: CASSLAIAGVGDTQYF. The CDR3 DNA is TGTGCCAGCAGCTTAGCGATAGCGGGAGTGGGAGATACGCAGTATTTT.

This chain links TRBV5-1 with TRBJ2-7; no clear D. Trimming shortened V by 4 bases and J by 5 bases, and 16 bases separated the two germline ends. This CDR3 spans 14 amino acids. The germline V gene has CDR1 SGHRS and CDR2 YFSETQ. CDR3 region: CASSTESGRNEQYF. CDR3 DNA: TGCGCCAGCAGCACCGAGAGTGGGCGGAACGAGCAGTACTTC.

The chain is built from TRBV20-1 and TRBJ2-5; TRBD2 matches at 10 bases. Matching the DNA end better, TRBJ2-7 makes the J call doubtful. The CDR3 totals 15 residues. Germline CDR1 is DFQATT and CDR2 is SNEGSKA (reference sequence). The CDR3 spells CSARDRTSGGYEQYF. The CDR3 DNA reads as TGCAGTGCTAGAGATCGGACTAGCGGAGGTTACGAGCAGTACTTC.

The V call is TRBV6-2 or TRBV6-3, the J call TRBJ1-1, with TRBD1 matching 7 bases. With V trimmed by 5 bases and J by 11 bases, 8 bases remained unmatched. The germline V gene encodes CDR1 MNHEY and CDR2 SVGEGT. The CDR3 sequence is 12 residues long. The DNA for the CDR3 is TGTGCCAGCAGTGACAGGGAGGGGACGGCTTTCTTT. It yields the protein CASSDREGTAFF.

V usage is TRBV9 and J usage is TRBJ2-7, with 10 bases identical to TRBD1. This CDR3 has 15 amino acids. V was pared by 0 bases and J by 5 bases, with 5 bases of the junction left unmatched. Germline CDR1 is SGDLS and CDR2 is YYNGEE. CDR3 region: CASSVGGQGIHEQYF. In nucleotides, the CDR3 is TGTGCCAGCAGCGTAGGGGGACAGGGGATCCACGAGCAGTACTTC.

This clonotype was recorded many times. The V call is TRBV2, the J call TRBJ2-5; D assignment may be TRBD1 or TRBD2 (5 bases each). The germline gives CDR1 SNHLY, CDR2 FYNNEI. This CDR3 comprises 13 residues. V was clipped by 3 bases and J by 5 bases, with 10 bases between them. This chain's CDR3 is CASSDAWGETQYF. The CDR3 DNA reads TGTGCCAGCAGTGACGCCTGGGGGGAGACCCAGTACTTC.

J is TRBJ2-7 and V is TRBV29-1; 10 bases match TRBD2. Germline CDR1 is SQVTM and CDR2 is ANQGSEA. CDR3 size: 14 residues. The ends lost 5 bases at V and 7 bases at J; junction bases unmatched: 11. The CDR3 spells CSVSGAGGPGEQYF. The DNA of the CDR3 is TGCAGCGTTAGTGGAGCGGGAGGGCCCGGGGAGCAGTACTTC.

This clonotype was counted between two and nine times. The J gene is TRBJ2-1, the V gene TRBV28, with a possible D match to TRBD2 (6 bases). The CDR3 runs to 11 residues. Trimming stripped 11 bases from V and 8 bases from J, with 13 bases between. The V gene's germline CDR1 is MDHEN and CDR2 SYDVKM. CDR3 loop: CACRRVDEQFF. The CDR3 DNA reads TGTGCCTGCCGGAGGGTTGATGAGCAGTTCTTC.

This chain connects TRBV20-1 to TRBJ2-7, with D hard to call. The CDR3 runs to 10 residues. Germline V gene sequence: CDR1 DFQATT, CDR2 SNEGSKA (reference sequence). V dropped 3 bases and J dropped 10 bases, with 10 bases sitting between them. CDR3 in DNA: TGCAGTGCTAGCGGTCCGGACCAGTACTTC. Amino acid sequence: CSASGPDQYF.

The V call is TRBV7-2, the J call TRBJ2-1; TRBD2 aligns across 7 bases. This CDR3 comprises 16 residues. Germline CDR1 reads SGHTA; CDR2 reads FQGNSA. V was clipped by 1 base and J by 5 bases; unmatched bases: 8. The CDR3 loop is CASSLVGGSLDNEQFF. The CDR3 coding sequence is TGTGCCAGCAGCTTAGTGGGCGGGAGTCTTGACAATGAGCAGTTCTTC.

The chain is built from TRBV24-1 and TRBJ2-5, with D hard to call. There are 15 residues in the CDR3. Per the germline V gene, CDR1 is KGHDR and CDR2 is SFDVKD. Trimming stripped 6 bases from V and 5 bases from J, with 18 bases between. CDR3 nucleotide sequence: TGTGCCACCAGTACCCCTCCCAGGACCCTGGAGACCCAGTACTTC. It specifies CATSTPPRTLETQYF.

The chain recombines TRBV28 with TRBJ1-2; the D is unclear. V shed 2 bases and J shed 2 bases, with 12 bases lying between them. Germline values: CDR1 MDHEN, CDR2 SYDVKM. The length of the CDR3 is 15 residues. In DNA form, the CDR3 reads TGTGCCAGCAGTTTAGTCCGGGGAGCCAACTATGGCTACACCTTC. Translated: CASSLVRGANYGYTF.

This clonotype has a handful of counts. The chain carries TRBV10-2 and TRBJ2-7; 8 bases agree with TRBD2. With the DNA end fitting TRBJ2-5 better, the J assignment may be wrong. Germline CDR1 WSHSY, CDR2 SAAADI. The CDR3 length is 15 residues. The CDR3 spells CASSEPSGSRWTQYF. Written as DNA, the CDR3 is TGCGCCAGCAGTGAGCCCAGCGGGAGTCGATGGACCCAGTACTTC.

The CDR3 is CASSLEGGLWPQHF. The DNA of the CDR3 is TGTGCCAGCAGCTTGGAGGGGGGGTTGTGGCCCCAGCATTTT. This sequence joins TRBV5-5 and TRBJ1-5, with TRBD1 as a possible D gene (6 bases). The CDR3 contains 14 residues. Trimming took off 0 bases at V and 9 bases at J, with 13 bases between the two ends. The V gene's germline CDR1 is SGHKS and CDR2 YYEKEE (reference sequence).

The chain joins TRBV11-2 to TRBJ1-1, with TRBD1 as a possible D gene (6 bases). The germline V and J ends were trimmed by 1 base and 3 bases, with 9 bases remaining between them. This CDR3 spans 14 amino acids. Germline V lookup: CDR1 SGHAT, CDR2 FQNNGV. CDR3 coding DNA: TGTGCCAGCAGCTTAGGAGGGGGTGACACTGAAGCTTTCTTT. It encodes CASSLGGGDTEAFF.

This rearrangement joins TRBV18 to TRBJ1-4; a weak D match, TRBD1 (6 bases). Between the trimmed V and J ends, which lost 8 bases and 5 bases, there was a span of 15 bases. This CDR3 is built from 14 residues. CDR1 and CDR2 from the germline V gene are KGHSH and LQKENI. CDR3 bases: TGTGCCAGCGCGTATACAGGGCGAAATGAAAAACTGTTTTTT. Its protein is CASAYTGRNEKLFF.